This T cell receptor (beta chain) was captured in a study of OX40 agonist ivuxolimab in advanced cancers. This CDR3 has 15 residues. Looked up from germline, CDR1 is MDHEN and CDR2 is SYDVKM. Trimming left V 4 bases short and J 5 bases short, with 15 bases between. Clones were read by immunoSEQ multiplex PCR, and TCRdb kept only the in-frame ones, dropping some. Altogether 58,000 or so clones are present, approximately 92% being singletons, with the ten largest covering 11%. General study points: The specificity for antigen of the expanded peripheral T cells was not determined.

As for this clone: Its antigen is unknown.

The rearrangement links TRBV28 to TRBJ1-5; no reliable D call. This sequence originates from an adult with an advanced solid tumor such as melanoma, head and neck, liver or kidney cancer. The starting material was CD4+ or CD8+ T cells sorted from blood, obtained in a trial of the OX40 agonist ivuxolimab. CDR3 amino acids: CASSSRVVWYQPQHF. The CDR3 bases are TGTGCCAGCAGTTCCCGGGTAGTATGGTATCAGCCCCAGCATTTT.